The 28 T cell receptor beta chains presented below share a single source sample, sequenced in a study of cytomegalovirus exposure and HLA in healthy donors. Only in-frame clones appear in the TCRdb table, and some are missing; sequencing was by immunoSEQ multiplex PCR. The sample lists 43,000 or so clones; around 90% were seen once. The source material was PBMCs. These receptors were collected from a man between 18 and 29 years old in good health and CMV-seronegative.

This sequence joins TRBV19 and TRBJ1-1, with D possibly TRBD1 on 5 matching bases. Germline CDR1 is LNHDA and CDR2 is SQIVND (reference sequence). V lost 6 bases and J 7 bases, leaving 12 bases between the germline ends. CDR3 length: 12 amino acids. The CDR3 loop is CASRPKTGEAFF. CDR3 nucleotide sequence: TGTGCCAGTAGACCAAAAACAGGTGAAGCTTTCTTT.

J is TRBJ2-1 and V is TRBV6-5, with no clear D. The CDR3 totals 14 residues. Germline V CDR1 and CDR2: MNHEY, SVGAGI. V lost 7 bases and J 3 bases, leaving 13 bases between the germline ends. CDR3 bases: TGTGCCAGCAACAAAGGCGGTAACTACAATGAGCAGTTCTTC. It codes for CASNKGGNYNEQFF.

The CDR3 coding sequence is TGTGCCAGCAGCCCCACTGGACTTGACACAGATACGCAGTATTTT. This gives the protein CASSPTGLDTDTQYF. This rearrangement joins TRBV13 to TRBJ2-3; D is possibly TRBD2 (5 bases). CDR3 length equals 15 residues. Germline values: CDR1 PRHDT, CDR2 FYEKMQ (reference sequence). The V end lost 5 bases, the J end lost 2 bases, and 14 bases lay between the germline ends.

The chain recombines TRBV7-6 with TRBJ2-2; 7 bases agree with TRBD1. V was clipped by 5 bases and J by 4 bases; unmatched bases: 7. The germline gives CDR1 SGHVS, CDR2 FNYEAQ. The CDR3 has 15 amino acids. The CDR3 DNA sequence: TGTGCCAGCAGCCCGACAGGGATGGGCACCGGGGAGCTGTTTTTT. This codes for CASSPTGMGTGELFF.

V gene TRBV5-1 combines with J gene TRBJ2-7; TRBD2 matches 12 bases. J lost 3 bases, V lost 0 bases, and 7 bases had no gene match. In germline, CDR1 is SGHRS, CDR2 YFSETQ. The CDR3 is 17 amino acids. This CDR3 is CASSLASGRGFFYEQYF. CDR3 nucleotides: TGCGCCAGCAGCTTGGCTAGCGGGAGGGGATTTTTCTACGAGCAGTACTTC.

The chain combines TRBV19 with TRBJ2-5, with TRBD1 matching 10 bases. V shed 4 bases, J shed 2 bases, and the junction held 7 bases outside the gene matches. Looked up from germline, CDR1 is LNHDA and CDR2 is SQIVND (reference sequence). The CDR3 is 16 residues long. The CDR3 DNA follows: TGTGCCAGTAGTACGGGGACAGGGGCGATACAAGAGACCCAGTACTTC. Translation: CASSTGTGAIQETQYF.

The chain uses TRBV19 and TRBJ1-2; 10 positions agree with TRBD1. There are 13 residues in the CDR3. Germline assignment: CDR1 LNHDA and CDR2 SQIVND (reference sequence). Trimming at V came to 5 bases and at J to 4 bases, leaving 1 base not matched to a gene. The CDR3 nucleotides are TGTGCCAGTAGTGGGGACAGGGGCTATGGCTACACCTTC. This translates into CASSGDRGYGYTF.

In its sample, this clone was seen once. The CDR3 loop is CASSLVHPQETQYF. DNA for the CDR3: TGTGCCAGCAGCTTAGTACACCCTCAAGAGACCCAGTACTTC. V is TRBV11-2 and J is TRBJ2-5; no clear D. CDR3 size: 14 residues. Germline CDR1 and CDR2: SGHAT and FQNNGV. V dropped 1 base and J dropped 2 bases, with 8 bases sitting between them.

The rearrangement joins TRBV6-4 to TRBJ2-1; 9 positions match TRBD2. With V trimmed by 2 bases and J by 4 bases, 6 bases remained unmatched. Per the germline V gene, CDR1 is MRHNA and CDR2 is SNTAGT. The CDR3 length is 16 residues. The CDR3 loop is CASSDAGGSGYNEQFF. For the CDR3, the DNA is TGTGCCAGCAGTGACGCGGGGGGGTCGGGGTACAATGAGCAGTTCTTC.

The rearrangement links TRBV9 to TRBJ1-1; D perhaps matches TRBD1 (5 bases). The CDR3 consists of 14 residues. Germline V CDR1 and CDR2: SGDLS, YYNGEE. V lost 0 bases and J 4 bases, leaving 10 bases between the germline ends. This CDR3 reads CASSVGQGGTEAFF. The DNA of the CDR3 is TGTGCCAGCAGCGTAGGGCAGGGAGGCACTGAAGCTTTCTTT.

The gene calls are TRBV27 and TRBJ2-4; 10 bases fit TRBD1. The CDR3 consists of 13 residues. The germline V gene has CDR1 MNHEY and CDR2 SMNVEV (reference sequence). With 6 bases clipped from V and 7 bases from J, the junction kept 3 bases outside the gene matches. The CDR3 DNA is TGTGCCAGCAGGACAGGGGGCGTTAACATTCAGTACTTC. Translated, it gives CASRTGGVNIQYF.

The chain uses TRBV5-1 and TRBJ1-1, with 9 bases that match TRBD1. Trimming cost V 3 bases and J 3 bases; bases outside gene matches: 3. Germline V gene sequence: CDR1 SGHRS, CDR2 YFSETQ. The CDR3 spans 14 residues. The CDR3 DNA sequence: TGCGCCAGCAGCTGGACAGGGGTGGACACTGAAGCTTTCTTT. Translated: CASSWTGVDTEAFF.

J is TRBJ2-5 and V is TRBV29-1; no clear D gene. V lost 4 bases to trimming and J lost 9 bases, with 9 bases between them. Germline CDR1 and CDR2: SQVTM and ANQGSEA. CDR3 length: 10 amino acids. For the CDR3, the DNA is TGCAGCGTTGCAAGGAGACCCCAGTACTTC. Protein sequence: CSVARRPQYF.

J is TRBJ1-6 and V is TRBV2, with D possibly TRBD1 on 5 matching bases. The CDR3 contains 13 residues. V was shortened by 7 bases and J by 7 bases, with 11 bases between the two germline ends. The germline gives CDR1 SNHLY, CDR2 FYNNEI. This CDR3 reads CASIAGPNSPLHF. Written as DNA, the CDR3 is TGTGCCAGCATCGCGGGACCGAATTCACCCCTCCACTTT.

This clone was observed once. CDR3: CAIRSGTSGNTGELFF. For the CDR3, the DNA is TGTGCCATCAGGTCCGGGACTAGCGGGAACACCGGGGAGCTGTTTTTT. This chain links TRBV10-3 with TRBJ2-2; 11 bases map to TRBD2. Germline V lookup: CDR1 ENHRY, CDR2 SYGVKD. The CDR3 totals 16 residues. J lost 1 base, V lost 6 bases, and 4 bases had no gene match.

By share of the sample, this clone is medium-sized. The V call is TRBV10-3, the J call TRBJ2-1; possible D gene TRBD1, 7 bases. The CDR3 extends over 14 amino acids. Germline V gene lookup returns CDR1 ENHRY and CDR2 SYGVKD. V was trimmed by 8 bases and J by 6 bases, leaving 17 bases between them. The CDR3 sequence: CAIGQGGSGNEQFF. CDR3 DNA sequence: TGTGCCATCGGGCAGGGGGGCTCAGGCAATGAGCAGTTCTTC.

This clone was counted a few times. This sequence joins TRBV19 and TRBJ1-2, with D hard to call. This CDR3 has 14 residues. V was clipped by 7 bases and J by 3 bases, with 15 bases between them. CDR1 and CDR2 (germline): LNHDA, SQIVND (reference sequence). The CDR3 DNA is TGTGCCAGTAACCTACCCCGGGAGGACTATGGCTACACCTTC. Translation gives CASNLPREDYGYTF.

The CDR3 reads CASSPNSGRDTEAFF. In DNA, the CDR3 is TGCGCCAGCAGCCCCAATTCAGGGAGGGACACTGAAGCTTTCTTT. V and J are TRBV5-1 and TRBJ1-1; D might be TRBD1 (5 bases). Germline V gives CDR1 SGHRS, CDR2 YFSETQ. Trimming took 4 bases from V and 3 from J, leaving 16 bases between them. This CDR3 comprises 15 residues.

This chain connects TRBV15 to TRBJ2-6, with D unresolved. Per the germline V gene, CDR1 is LNHNV and CDR2 is YYDKDF (reference sequence). The CDR3 totals 15 residues. The V end was cut by 0 bases, the J end by 1 base, with 4 bases between. The chain's CDR3 is CATSRDQSGANVLTF. The CDR3 nucleotides are TGTGCCACCAGCAGAGATCAGTCTGGGGCCAACGTCCTGACTTTC.

This CDR3 is CASSYSGGGNEQFF. As DNA, the CDR3 is TGTGCCAGCAGTTACTCGGGGGGAGGGAATGAGCAGTTCTTC. This sequence joins TRBV6-5 and TRBJ2-1, with 7 nucleotides matching TRBD2. This CDR3 contains 14 residues. Unmatched junction bases numbered 3, after V lost 0 bases and J lost 7 bases. The germline V gene has CDR1 MNHEY and CDR2 SVGAGI.

The V gene is TRBV4-1, the J gene TRBJ1-2, with D perhaps TRBD1 (6 bases). Trimming pared 0 bases from V and 1 base from J, leaving 9 bases between. Per germline, CDR1 MGHRA and CDR2 YSYEKL. The CDR3 covers 15 residues. CDR3: CASSQEVRGNYGYTF. The CDR3, as DNA: TGCGCCAGCAGCCAAGAAGTCAGGGGTAACTATGGCTACACCTTC.

The genes are TRBV19 and TRBJ1-1; TRBD1 matches at 11 bases. V shed 3 bases and J 3 bases; nucleotides not matched to a gene: 6. The CDR3 spans 16 residues. CDR1 LNHDA and CDR2 SQIVND come from the germline V gene (reference sequence). CDR3 region: CASSIGTGGSYTEAFF. The CDR3, as DNA: TGTGCCAGTAGTATTGGGACAGGGGGGTCCTACACTGAAGCTTTCTTT.

This chain connects TRBV5-1 to TRBJ1-3; TRBD1 matches 7 bases. This CDR3 spans 18 amino acids. CDR1 SGHRS and CDR2 YFSETQ come from the germline V gene. V lost 0 bases, J lost 0 bases, and 9 bases stayed unmatched. CDR3 sequence (DNA): TGCGCCAGCAGCTTGGTTGGCCCCGGACAGGTCTCTGGAAACACCATATATTTT. It translates to CASSLVGPGQVSGNTIYF.

The chain recombines TRBV6-5 with TRBJ1-3; the D is unclear. Germline V gene sequence: CDR1 MNHEY, CDR2 SVGAGI. V gave up 2 bases and J gave up 2 bases, with 7 bases separating them. This CDR3 contains 14 residues. In DNA form, the CDR3 reads TGTGCCAGCAGTTACAGTCGAGCTGGAAACACCATATATTTT. Amino acid sequence: CASSYSRAGNTIYF.

This rearrangement joins TRBV7-2 to TRBJ2-1, with D possibly matching TRBD1 (6 bases). V was shortened by 0 bases and J by 9 bases, with 18 bases between the two germline ends. From germline, CDR1 is SGHTA and CDR2 FQGNSA. CDR3 length equals 16 residues. CDR3 nucleotides: TGTGCCAGCAGCTTAGCGTTCCAGGGGAGATTTGGTGAGCAGTTCTTC. Its translation: CASSLAFQGRFGEQFF.

J is TRBJ2-1 and V is TRBV4-3; 7 bases are a match to TRBD2. The CDR3 is 14 residues long. J gave up 6 bases and V 1 base, and 3 bases lay outside the gene matches. Germline CDR1 LGHNA, CDR2 YSLEER. The CDR3 nucleotides are TGCGCCAGCAGCCAAGGAAGGACTAGCAATGAGCAGTTCTTC. Encoded protein: CASSQGRTSNEQFF.

This clone was seen just once. V gene TRBV6-6 combines with J gene TRBJ1-1, with D possibly being TRBD1 (6 bases). The CDR3 is 13 residues long. Trimming removed 8 bases at V and 0 bases at J, with 10 bases between. Germline V gene data show CDR1 as MNHNY and CDR2 as SVGAGI (reference sequence). This chain's CDR3 is CASGGSMNTEAFF. CDR3 nucleotides: TGTGCCAGCGGGGGCAGTATGAACACTGAAGCTTTCTTT.

This chain links TRBV11-2 with TRBJ2-5; a weak D match, TRBD2 (5 bases). Trimming removed 4 bases at V and 5 bases at J, with 8 bases between. Germline values: CDR1 SGHAT, CDR2 FQNNGV. The CDR3 is 12 amino acids. CDR3 residues: CASSWRGETQYF. The CDR3 nucleotides are TGTGCCAGCAGCTGGAGAGGGGAGACCCAGTACTTC.